Given below is one T cell receptor beta chain in context. The antigen remains undetermined. TCRdb's copy holds only in-frame clones and misses some; the assay was immunoSEQ multiplex PCR. In the table there are more than 95,000 clones, more than 70% of which are singletons. This sample was taken from a study of T cell responses to AZD1222 COVID-19 vaccine. Points from the study as a whole: Donors were mostly white British, more females; clonal diversity possibly underestimated.

From germline, CDR1 is MNHEY and CDR2 SMNVEV (reference sequence). This CDR3 spans 15 amino acids. V gave up 0 bases and J gave up 7 bases; unmatched junction bases: 6. This chain uses TRBV27 with TRBJ2-1; TRBD2 aligns across 7 bases. The sequencing used peripheral blood, collected 28 days after the second AZD1222 dose. This TCR came from an adult who received the AZD1222 COVID-19 vaccine. The CDR3 DNA follows: TGTGCCAGCAGTTTATCGGCGGGAGAAGTTAATGAGCAGTTCTTC. It translates to CASSLSAGEVNEQFF.